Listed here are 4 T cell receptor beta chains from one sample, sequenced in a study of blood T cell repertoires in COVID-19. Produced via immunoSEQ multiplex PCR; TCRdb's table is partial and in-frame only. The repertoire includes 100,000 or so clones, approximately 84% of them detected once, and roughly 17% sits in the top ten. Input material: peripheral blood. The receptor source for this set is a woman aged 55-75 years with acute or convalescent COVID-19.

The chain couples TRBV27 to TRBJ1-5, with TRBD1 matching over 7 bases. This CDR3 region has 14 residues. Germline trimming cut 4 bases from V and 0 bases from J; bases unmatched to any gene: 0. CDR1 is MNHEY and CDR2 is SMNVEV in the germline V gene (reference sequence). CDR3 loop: CASSWTGSNQPQHF. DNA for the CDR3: TGTGCCAGCAGTTGGACAGGTAGCAATCAGCCCCAGCATTTT.

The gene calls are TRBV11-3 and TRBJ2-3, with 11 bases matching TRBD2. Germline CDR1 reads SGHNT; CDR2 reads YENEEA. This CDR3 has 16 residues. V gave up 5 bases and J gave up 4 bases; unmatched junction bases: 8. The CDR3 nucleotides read TGTGCCAGCAGCCCAAGGGCTAGCGGGGGGCCAGATACGCAGTATTTT. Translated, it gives CASSPRASGGPDTQYF.

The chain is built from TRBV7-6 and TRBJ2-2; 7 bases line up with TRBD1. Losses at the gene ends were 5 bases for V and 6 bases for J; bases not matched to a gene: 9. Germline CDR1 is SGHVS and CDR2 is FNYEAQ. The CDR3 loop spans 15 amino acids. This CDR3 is CASSGTGEIPGELFF. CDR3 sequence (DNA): TGTGCCAGCAGCGGAACAGGGGAGATTCCCGGGGAGCTGTTTTTT.

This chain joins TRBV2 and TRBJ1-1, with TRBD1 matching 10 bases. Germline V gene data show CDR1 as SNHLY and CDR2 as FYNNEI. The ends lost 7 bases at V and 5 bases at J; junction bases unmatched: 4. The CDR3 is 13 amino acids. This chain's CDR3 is CASTGQGGTEAFF. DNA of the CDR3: TGTGCCAGCACCGGACAGGGGGGAACTGAAGCTTTCTTT.